The 10 T cell receptor beta chains listed next were all sequenced from one sample in a study of neoadjuvant anti-PD-1 for oral cavity cancer. TCRdb's copy holds only in-frame clones and misses some; the assay was immunoSEQ multiplex PCR. The repertoire holds about 15,000 clones, with less than 85% as singletons. The sample consisted of PBMCs, taken before nivolumab (anti-PD-1) treatment. All receptors come from a person aged 35-80 years with oral cavity squamous cell carcinoma.

CDR3 DNA: TGTGCCAGCAGTCCACTGGACTTAAGCAATTCACCCCTCCACTTT. This translates into CASSPLDLSNSPLHF. This chain connects TRBV6-1 to TRBJ1-6; D ambiguous. The CDR3 length is 15 residues. The V gene lost 5 bases and the J gene lost 7 bases, with 15 bases spanning the gap. Germline CDR1 MNHNS, CDR2 SASEGT.

J is TRBJ2-7 and V is TRBV7-9; 9 bases map to TRBD2. The CDR3 sequence is 14 residues long. After removal of 2 bases from V and 4 bases from J, the junction contained 3 bases not matched to a gene. Looked up from germline, CDR1 is SEHNR and CDR2 is FQNEAQ (reference sequence). CDR3 DNA sequence: TGTGCCAGCAGCTTACAAGGACTAGCGTACGAGCAGTACTTC. This translates into CASSLQGLAYEQYF.

This clone rates as large. The rearrangement links TRBV9 to TRBJ2-7; 9 bases are shared with TRBD1. J lost 1 base, V lost 5 bases, and 4 bases had no gene match. Looked up from germline, CDR1 is SGDLS and CDR2 is YYNGEE. CDR3 length: 14 amino acids. In nucleotides, the CDR3 is TGTGCCAGCAGTACAGGGGGCGCATCCTACGAGCAGTACTTC. As protein: CASSTGGASYEQYF. Full variable domain (rest looked up from reference TRBV9 and TRBJ2-7): DSGVTQTPKHLITATGQRVTLRCSPRSGDLSVYWYQQSLDQGLQFLIQYYNGEERAKGNILERFSAQQFPDLHSELNLSSLELGDSALYFCASSTGGASYEQYFGPGTRLTVT.

The chain has TRBV19 and TRBJ2-1; the match to TRBD2 covers 7 bases. In germline, CDR1 is LNHDA, CDR2 SQIVND (reference sequence). The CDR3 is 16 residues long. The V and J ends lost 10 bases and 1 base, in that order; junction bases with no gene match: 13. The CDR3 region has the DNA TGTGCCACCCAAACCCGCGGGAGTGTGTCCTACAATGAGCAGTTCTTC. Translating it yields CATQTRGSVSYNEQFF.

The V and J genes are TRBV2 and TRBJ2-2; 9 bases align to TRBD2. Germline V lookup: CDR1 SNHLY, CDR2 FYNNEI. This CDR3 is built from 14 residues. The junction had 4 bases not matched to a gene; V was cut back by 5 bases and J by 6 bases. CDR3 loop: CASSSRTSAGELFF. Here the CDR3 DNA reads TGTGCCAGCAGTAGCCGGACTAGCGCCGGGGAGCTGTTTTTT.

This chain connects TRBV5-1 to TRBJ1-1; D uncertain. Deletions cut 0 bases from V and 0 bases from J, with 9 bases between. Germline V lookup: CDR1 SGHRS, CDR2 YFSETQ. The CDR3 contains 15 residues. The DNA of the CDR3 is TGCGCCAGCAGCTTGGGGGCAGCCATGAACACTGAAGCTTTCTTT. Amino acid sequence: CASSLGAAMNTEAFF.

The chain recombines TRBV11-2 with TRBJ2-1; D is ambiguous. Trimming removed 0 bases from V and 10 bases from J, with 10 bases in between. Germline CDR1 and CDR2: SGHAT and FQNNGV. This CDR3 is 13 amino acids long. The CDR3 reads CASSLEQVSEQFF. DNA for the CDR3: TGTGCCAGCAGCTTAGAGCAGGTATCGGAGCAGTTCTTC.

In its sample, this clone was seen a few times. This chain connects TRBV28 to TRBJ2-1, with 9 bases identical to TRBD1. Trimming at V came to 7 bases and at J to 1 base, leaving 11 bases not matched to a gene. The CDR3 totals 17 residues. Germline V gene sequence: CDR1 MDHEN, CDR2 SYDVKM. CDR3: CASKDRGYRLSYNEQFF. The DNA of the CDR3 is TGTGCCAGCAAGGACAGGGGTTACCGCTTGTCCTACAATGAGCAGTTCTTC.

The CDR3 nucleotides read TGTGCCAGCAGTGACGGACAGTTGGAGAATGAAAAACTGTTTTTT. It codes for CASSDGQLENEKLFF. This sequence joins TRBV6-1 and TRBJ1-4; a possible D gene is TRBD1 (6 bases). V dropped 3 bases and J dropped 5 bases, with 13 bases sitting between them. Germline CDR1 is MNHNS and CDR2 is SASEGT. CDR3 length: 15 residues.

The chain recombines TRBV27 with TRBJ2-7; 7 nucleotides align to TRBD1. The V gene's germline CDR1 is MNHEY and CDR2 SMNVEV (reference sequence). The junction had 8 bases not matched to a gene; V was cut back by 6 bases and J by 6 bases. CDR3 length: 13 residues. This CDR3 reads CASSYDRDGEQYF. The DNA of the CDR3 is TGTGCCAGCAGCTATGACAGGGACGGCGAGCAGTACTTC.